The clone carrying this TCR beta chain was recorded at least ten times. Its specificity is unknown. This specimen belongs to a study of T cell repertoires in cytomegalovirus infection. V was shortened by 7 bases and J by 3 bases, with 13 bases between the two germline ends. Germline assignment: CDR1 MNHNS and CDR2 SASEGT. The CDR3 is made up of 13 amino acids. TCRdb used MiXCR to reprocess the reads, holding one entry per CDR3 protein. The repertoire holds a few hundred thousand distinct CDR3 sequences, with around a quarter as singletons. This sample comprised cultured PBMCs, obtained from culture after CMV antigen stimulation. The chain is built from TRBV6-1 and TRBJ2-7, with D unresolved. The clonotype was recovered from a human donor in good health (CMV status not recorded). Some clones in this sample may be carry-over from other donors' samples. CDR3 coding DNA: TGTGCCAGCACCCTATCAGGCGGCTACGAGCAGTACTTC. Protein: CASTLSGGYEQYF.